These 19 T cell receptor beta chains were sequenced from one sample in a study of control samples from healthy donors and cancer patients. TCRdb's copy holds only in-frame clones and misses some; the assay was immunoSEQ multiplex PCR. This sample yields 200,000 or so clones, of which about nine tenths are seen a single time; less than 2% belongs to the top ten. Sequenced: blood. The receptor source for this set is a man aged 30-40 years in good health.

The CDR3 protein is CASSFSSYYEQYF. The CDR3 DNA follows: TGTGCCAGCAGTTTTAGCAGTTACTACGAGCAGTACTTC. This chain links TRBV12-3 or TRBV12-4 with TRBJ2-7; D gene unclear. The germline V and J ends were trimmed by 3 bases and 3 bases, with 9 bases remaining between them. This CDR3 spans 13 amino acids.

Written as DNA, the CDR3 is TGTGCCAGCACCACAGGACAGGGGGCTGACGAGCAGTACTTC. This encodes CASTTGQGADEQYF. This rearrangement joins TRBV6-5 to TRBJ2-7; 11 bases agree with TRBD1. Looked up from germline, CDR1 is MNHEY and CDR2 is SVGAGI. The CDR3 totals 14 residues. V trimming: 7 bases; J trimming: 5 bases; junction bases outside the gene matches: 7.

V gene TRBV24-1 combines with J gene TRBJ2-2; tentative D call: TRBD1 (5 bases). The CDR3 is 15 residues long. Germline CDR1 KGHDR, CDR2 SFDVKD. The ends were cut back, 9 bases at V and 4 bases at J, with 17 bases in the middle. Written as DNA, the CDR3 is TGTGCCACCTCATCCTGGCAGGGAAGCACCGGGGAGCTGTTTTTT. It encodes CATSSWQGSTGELFF.

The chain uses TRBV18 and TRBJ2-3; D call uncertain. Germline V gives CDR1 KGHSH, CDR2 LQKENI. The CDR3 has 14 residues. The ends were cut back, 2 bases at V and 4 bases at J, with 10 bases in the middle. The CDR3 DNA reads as TGTGCCAGCTCACCAGAAGCGTTGTCAGATACGCAGTATTTT. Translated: CASSPEALSDTQYF.

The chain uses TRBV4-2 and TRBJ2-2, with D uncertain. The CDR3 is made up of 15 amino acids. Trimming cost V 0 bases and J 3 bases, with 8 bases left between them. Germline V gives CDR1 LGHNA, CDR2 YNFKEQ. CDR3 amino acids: CASSQDLEHTGELFF. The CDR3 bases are TGTGCCAGCAGCCAAGATCTAGAGCACACCGGGGAGCTGTTTTTT.

CDR3: CASTQDRRNYGYTF. As DNA, the CDR3 is TGTGCCAGCACCCAAGACAGGCGGAACTATGGCTACACCTTC. The V call is TRBV5-4, the J call TRBJ1-2, with a possible D match to TRBD1 (6 bases). V lost 6 bases to trimming and J lost 2 bases, with 14 bases between them. Germline CDR1 is SGHNT and CDR2 is YYREEE (reference sequence). This CDR3 has 14 amino acids.

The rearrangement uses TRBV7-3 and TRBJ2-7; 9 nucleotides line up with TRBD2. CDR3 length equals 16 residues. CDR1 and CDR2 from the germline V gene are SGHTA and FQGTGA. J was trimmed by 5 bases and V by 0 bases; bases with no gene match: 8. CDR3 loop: CASSLTRAAGGNEQYF. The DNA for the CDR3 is TGTGCCAGCAGCTTAACCCGGGCGGCGGGGGGGAACGAGCAGTACTTC.

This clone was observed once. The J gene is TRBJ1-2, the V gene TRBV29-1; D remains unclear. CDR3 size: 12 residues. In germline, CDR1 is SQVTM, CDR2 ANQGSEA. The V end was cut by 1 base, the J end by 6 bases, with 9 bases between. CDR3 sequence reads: CSVEATVDGYTF. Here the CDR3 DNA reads TGCAGCGTTGAAGCTACCGTGGATGGCTACACCTTC.

The CDR3 sequence is CASSHETGRTDTQYF. Here the CDR3 DNA reads TGTGCCAGCAGTCATGAGACAGGGAGAACAGATACGCAGTATTTT. The rearrangement links TRBV6-5 to TRBJ2-3; 7 nucleotides match TRBD1. This CDR3 is built from 15 residues. Germline values: CDR1 MNHEY, CDR2 SVGAGI. V was pared by 5 bases and J by 3 bases, with 8 bases of the junction left unmatched.

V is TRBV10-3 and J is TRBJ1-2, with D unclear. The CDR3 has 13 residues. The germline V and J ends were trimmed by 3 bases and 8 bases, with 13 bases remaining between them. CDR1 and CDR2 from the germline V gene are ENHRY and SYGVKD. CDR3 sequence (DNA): TGTGCCATCAGTGACGAGGGCGATAGCGGCTACACCTTC. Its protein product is CAISDEGDSGYTF.

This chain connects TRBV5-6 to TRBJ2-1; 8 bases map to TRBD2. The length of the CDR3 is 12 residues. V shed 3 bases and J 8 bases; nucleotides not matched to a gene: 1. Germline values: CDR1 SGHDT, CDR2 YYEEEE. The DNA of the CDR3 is TGTGCCAGCAGCTCGGGACTAGATGAGCAGTTCTTC. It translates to CASSSGLDEQFF.

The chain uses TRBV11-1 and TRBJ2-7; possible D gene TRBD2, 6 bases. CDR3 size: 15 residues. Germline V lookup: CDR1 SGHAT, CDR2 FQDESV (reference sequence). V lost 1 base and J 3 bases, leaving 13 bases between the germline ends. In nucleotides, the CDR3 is TGTGCCAGCAGCTTAGGACGGTGGGGACTCTACGAGCAGTACTTC. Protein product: CASSLGRWGLYEQYF.

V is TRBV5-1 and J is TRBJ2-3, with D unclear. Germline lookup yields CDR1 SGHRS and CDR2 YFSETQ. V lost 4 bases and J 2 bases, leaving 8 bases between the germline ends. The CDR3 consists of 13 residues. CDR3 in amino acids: CASSLYSTDTQYF. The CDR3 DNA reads TGCGCCAGCAGCCTCTATTCCACAGATACGCAGTATTTT.

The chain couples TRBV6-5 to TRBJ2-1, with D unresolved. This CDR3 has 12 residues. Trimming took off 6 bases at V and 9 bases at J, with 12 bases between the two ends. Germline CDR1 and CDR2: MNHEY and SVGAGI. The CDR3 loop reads CASSQDIGEQFF. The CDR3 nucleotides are TGTGCCAGCAGCCAAGACATTGGTGAGCAGTTCTTC.

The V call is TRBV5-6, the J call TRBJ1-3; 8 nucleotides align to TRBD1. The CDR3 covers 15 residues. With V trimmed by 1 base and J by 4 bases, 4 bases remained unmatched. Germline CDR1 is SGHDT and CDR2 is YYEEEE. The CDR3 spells CASSLQGARGNTIYF. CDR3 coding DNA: TGTGCCAGCAGCTTGCAGGGGGCGAGAGGAAACACCATATATTTT.

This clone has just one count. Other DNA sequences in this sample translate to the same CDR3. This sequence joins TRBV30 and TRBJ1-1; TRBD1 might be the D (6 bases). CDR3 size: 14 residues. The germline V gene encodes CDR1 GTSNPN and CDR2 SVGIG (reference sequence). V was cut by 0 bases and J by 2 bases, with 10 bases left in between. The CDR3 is CAWSVGRGNTEAFF. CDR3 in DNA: TGTGCCTGGAGTGTGGGCAGGGGTAACACTGAAGCTTTCTTT.

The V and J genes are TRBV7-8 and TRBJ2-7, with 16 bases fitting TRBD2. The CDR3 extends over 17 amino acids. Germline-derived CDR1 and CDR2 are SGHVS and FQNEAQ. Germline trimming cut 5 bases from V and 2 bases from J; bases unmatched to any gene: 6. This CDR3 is CASSAGTSGGAAYEQYF. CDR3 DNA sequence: TGTGCCAGCAGCGCGGGGACTAGCGGGGGGGCCGCCTACGAGCAGTACTTC.

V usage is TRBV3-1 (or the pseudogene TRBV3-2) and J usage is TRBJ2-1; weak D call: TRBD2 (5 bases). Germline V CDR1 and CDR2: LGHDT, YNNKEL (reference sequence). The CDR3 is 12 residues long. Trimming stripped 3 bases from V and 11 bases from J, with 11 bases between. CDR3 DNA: TGTGCCAGCAGCCACCCCGGGAATAAGCAGTTCTTC. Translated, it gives CASSHPGNKQFF.

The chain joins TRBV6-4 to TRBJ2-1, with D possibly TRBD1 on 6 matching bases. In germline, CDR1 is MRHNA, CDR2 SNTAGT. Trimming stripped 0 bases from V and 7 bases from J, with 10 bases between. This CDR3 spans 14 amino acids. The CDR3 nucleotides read TGTGCCAGCAGTGACTCCCCAGGGGCTAATGAGCAGTTCTTC. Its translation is CASSDSPGANEQFF.